This record concerns one T cell receptor (beta chain) sequence. Its antigen is not known. The study ran its PCR with 60 Vbeta and 13 Jbeta primers. Using immunoSEQ multiplex PCR, the repertoire was profiled, and TCRdb retains in-frame clones only, with some absent. The table has 250,000 to 350,000 clones, roughly 85% seen once. These data belong to a study of cytomegalovirus exposure and HLA in healthy donors. Points from the study as a whole: According to an earlier analysis, most TCR beta V segments yielded productive rearrangements about 90% or about 30% of the time. A later analysis linked a missense variant in DCLRE1C to the trimming of TCR beta V and J genes.

Germline-derived CDR1 and CDR2 are MDHEN and SYDVKM. The J segment lost 7 bases and the V segment lost 0 bases, leaving 9 bases of the junction unmatched. There are 16 residues in the CDR3. V gene TRBV28 combines with J gene TRBJ2-7; TRBD2 matches 10 bases. The origin of this receptor is a middle-aged man in good health and CMV-seropositive. Specimen: PBMCs. In DNA, the CDR3 is TGTGCCAGCAGTTTATGGCTAGCGGGAGCGGCGGGAGAGCAGTACTTC. This sequence encodes CASSLWLAGAAGEQYF.